Presented here are 23 T cell receptor beta chains from one specimen sequenced in a study of cytomegalovirus exposure and HLA in healthy donors. Primers for the PCR totalled 60 Vbeta and 13 Jbeta. Generated by immunoSEQ multiplex PCR, the TCRdb table keeps only in-frame clones and is missing some. The repertoire holds some 150,000 clones, with roughly 80% as singletons. The sequenced material came from PBMCs. These receptors came from a man younger than 45 in good health and CMV-seronegative.

The rearrangement links TRBV29-1 to TRBJ1-1; maybe TRBD1 (6 bases). The V and J ends lost 6 bases and 1 base respectively, with 9 bases between them. From germline, CDR1 is SQVTM and CDR2 ANQGSEA. The CDR3 spans 12 residues. The CDR3 protein is CSVGTPNTEAFF. The CDR3 DNA reads as TGCAGCGTCGGGACACCGAACACTGAAGCTTTCTTT.

The chain recombines TRBV7-9 with TRBJ2-5; 9 nucleotides line up with TRBD2. Per the germline V gene, CDR1 is SEHNR and CDR2 is FQNEAQ (reference sequence). The CDR3 is 16 residues long. With 5 bases clipped from V and 2 bases from J, the junction kept 9 bases outside the gene matches. The CDR3 is CASSERSGGHQETQYF. CDR3 DNA: TGTGCCAGCAGCGAAAGGAGCGGGGGGCATCAAGAGACCCAGTACTTC.

This clone was seen more than once but under ten times. This sequence joins TRBV19 and TRBJ2-7; the match to TRBD1 covers 12 bases. CDR1 and CDR2 (germline): LNHDA, SQIVND (reference sequence). The trim removed 6 bases at V and 4 bases at J, leaving 7 bases unmatched. This CDR3 contains 15 residues. The CDR3 here is CASSPGTGGRYEQYF. The CDR3 bases are TGTGCCAGTAGCCCCGGGACAGGGGGCAGGTACGAGCAGTACTTC. Based on the CDR3 plus reference TRBV19 and TRBJ2-7, the full variable domain is DGGITQSPKYLFRKEGQNVTLSCEQNLNHDAMYWYRQDPGQGLRLIYYSQIVNDFQKGDIAEGYSVSREKKESFPLTVTSAQKNPTAFYLCASSPGTGGRYEQYFGPGTRLTVT.

The J gene is TRBJ1-4, the V gene TRBV5-1, with D perhaps matching TRBD1 (5 bases). The length of the CDR3 is 13 residues. Germline V gene sequence: CDR1 SGHRS, CDR2 YFSETQ. Trimming took 2 bases from V and 8 from J, leaving 10 bases between them. The CDR3 reads CASSFDSDEKLFF. DNA of the CDR3: TGCGCCAGCAGCTTTGACAGTGACGAAAAACTGTTTTTT.

A few counts support this clone. The V gene is TRBV7-3, the J gene TRBJ2-1; D gene ambiguous. CDR1 is SGHTA, CDR2 FQGTGA, per germline. V was cut by 3 bases and J by 9 bases, with 15 bases left in between. This CDR3 comprises 14 residues. CDR3 sequence: CASSLYSLRGEQFF. Here the CDR3 DNA reads TGTGCCAGCAGCTTGTACTCCTTAAGAGGTGAGCAGTTCTTC.

The chain recombines TRBV27 with TRBJ2-3; 9 bases match TRBD2. The germline V gene encodes CDR1 MNHEY and CDR2 SMNVEV (reference sequence). Germline trimming cut 8 bases from V and 2 bases from J; bases unmatched to any gene: 2. This CDR3 region has 13 residues. The CDR3 coding sequence is TGTGCCAGCCGGACTAGCGTCACAGATACGCAGTATTTT. Its translation: CASRTSVTDTQYF.

The chain couples TRBV5-1 to TRBJ1-1; 7 nucleotides agree with TRBD1. V was pared by 2 bases and J by 2 bases, with 3 bases of the junction left unmatched. CDR1 is SGHRS, CDR2 YFSETQ, per germline. This CDR3 has 14 residues. CDR3 loop: CASSFGTVNTEAFF. The DNA of the CDR3 is TGCGCCAGCAGCTTCGGGACAGTTAACACTGAAGCTTTCTTT.

Comments on this clone: Within the sample, other DNA sequences also encode this same CDR3. The chain carries TRBV18 and TRBJ2-7; possibly TRBD1 for D (5 bases). The germline V and J ends were trimmed by 1 base and 0 bases, with 13 bases remaining between them. CDR3 length: 16 residues. Germline CDR1 reads KGHSH; CDR2 reads LQKENI. For the CDR3, the DNA is TGTGCCAGCTCACCACTCGACAGATTAAGCTCCTACGAGCAGTACTTC. Its translation is CASSPLDRLSSYEQYF.

The table lists this clone with a few counts. The J gene is TRBJ2-5, the V gene TRBV30, with TRBD2 matching over 9 bases. The CDR3 is 14 amino acids. CDR1 GTSNPN and CDR2 SVGIG come from the germline V gene (reference sequence). V dropped 2 bases and J dropped 4; count of bases not matched to a gene: 5. CDR3 sequence reads: CAWSPTSGGETQYF. The CDR3 DNA sequence: TGTGCCTGGAGTCCGACTAGCGGCGGAGAGACCCAGTACTTC.

The CDR3 spells CASSEGIWASYEQYF. DNA of the CDR3: TGTGCCAGCAGTGAAGGGATATGGGCCTCCTACGAGCAGTACTTC. The chain links TRBV6-1 to TRBJ2-7; D uncertain. Germline V lookup: CDR1 MNHNS, CDR2 SASEGT. V shed 1 base and J shed 0 bases, with 10 bases lying between them. CDR3 length equals 15 residues.

This clone was seen just once. The CDR3 nucleotides read TGTGCCAGCAGCCGACAGCCTAAGAACACCGGGGAGCTGTTTTTT. Encoded protein: CASSRQPKNTGELFF. The chain recombines TRBV7-9 with TRBJ2-2, with D possibly being TRBD1 (5 bases). Trimming stripped 5 bases from V and 1 base from J, with 11 bases between. This CDR3 has 15 residues. The germline CDR1 and CDR2 sequences are SEHNR and FQNEAQ (reference sequence).

The chain carries TRBV27 and TRBJ1-1, with a tentative D call TRBD1 (6 bases). The CDR3 is 15 amino acids. V was clipped by 7 bases and J by 0 bases, with 15 bases between them. Germline V CDR1 and CDR2: MNHEY, SMNVEV (reference sequence). CDR3 sequence reads: CASKDGGAMNTEAFF. In nucleotides, the CDR3 is TGTGCCAGCAAAGACGGGGGGGCGATGAACACTGAAGCTTTCTTT.

The rearrangement uses TRBV19 and TRBJ2-5, with 10 positions matching TRBD1. CDR1 and CDR2 from the germline V gene are LNHDA and SQIVND (reference sequence). V dropped 6 bases and J dropped 3; count of bases not matched to a gene: 4. The CDR3 sequence is 14 residues long. CDR3 nucleotides: TGTGCCAGTAGACGACAGGGGGCCGAAGAGACCCAGTACTTC. Amino acid sequence: CASRRQGAEETQYF.

This sequence joins TRBV28 and TRBJ2-7, with 8 bases matching TRBD2. Germline-derived CDR1 and CDR2 are MDHEN and SYDVKM. The CDR3 totals 14 residues. Germline trimming cut 5 bases from V and 10 bases from J; bases unmatched to any gene: 13. The CDR3 loop reads CASSRPGGSGDQYF. The CDR3 DNA sequence: TGTGCCAGCAGTCGACCCGGGGGTAGCGGGGATCAGTACTTC. Together with reference TRBV28 and TRBJ2-7, the CDR3 gives the full variable domain: DVKVTQSSRYLVKRTGEKVFLECVQDMDHENMFWYRQDPGLGLRLIYFSYDVKMKEKGDIPEGYSVSREKKERFSLILESASTNQTSMYLCASSRPGGSGDQYFGPGTRLTVT.

Notes on this clone: The same CDR3 can be traced to other DNA sequences in this sample. This sequence joins TRBV29-1 and TRBJ1-1; D unclear. V was clipped by 4 bases and J by 1 base, with 13 bases between them. CDR1 and CDR2 (germline): SQVTM, ANQGSEA. There are 14 residues in the CDR3. CDR3 coding DNA: TGCAGCGTTGGGCCCCTCGGCGGGAACACTGAAGCTTTCTTT. Its protein product is CSVGPLGGNTEAFF.

The chain recombines TRBV7-7 with TRBJ2-2; 7 bases agree with TRBD2. With V trimmed by 5 bases and J by 4 bases, 7 bases remained unmatched. Germline assignment: CDR1 SSHAT and CDR2 FNYEAQ (reference sequence). CDR3 size: 15 residues. The CDR3 sequence is CASSPWGEGTGELFF. The CDR3 bases are TGTGCCAGCAGCCCCTGGGGGGAGGGCACCGGGGAGCTGTTTTTT. The complete variable domain, with remaining parts taken from reference TRBV7-7 and TRBJ2-2, reads GAGVSQSPRYKVTKRGQDVTLRCDPISSHATLYWYQQALGQGPEFLTYFNYEAQPDKSGLPSDRFSAERPEGSISTLTIQRTEQRDSAMYRCASSPWGEGTGELFFGEGSRLTVL.

In this sample, this clone turned up a few times. This chain links TRBV27 with TRBJ1-1; D remains ambiguous. V lost 3 bases, J lost 3 bases, and 8 bases lay in between. The CDR3 has 13 residues. Germline CDR1 MNHEY, CDR2 SMNVEV (reference sequence). The CDR3 bases are TGTGCCAGCAGTTTGCGGGAGCACACTGAAGCTTTCTTT. It yields the protein CASSLREHTEAFF.

Concerning this clone: The same CDR3 can be traced to other DNA sequences in this sample. The chain has TRBV6-5 and TRBJ1-1; D perhaps matches TRBD1 (6 bases). With 6 bases removed from V and 1 base from J, the gap between germline ends came to 12 bases. Germline V lookup: CDR1 MNHEY, CDR2 SVGAGI. The CDR3 totals 14 residues. The CDR3 loop reads CASRKGQGNTEAFF. The CDR3 DNA reads TGTGCCAGCAGGAAGGGACAAGGGAACACTGAAGCTTTCTTT.

The V call is TRBV10-3, the J call TRBJ2-7; D is ambiguous. The CDR3 is 11 residues long. The germline V and J ends were trimmed by 3 bases and 4 bases, with 4 bases remaining between them. Germline-derived CDR1 and CDR2 are ENHRY and SYGVKD. The DNA for the CDR3 is TGTGCCATCAGTGACGCGTACGAGCAGTACTTC. Its protein product is CAISDAYEQYF.

The V call is TRBV28, the J call TRBJ2-7; 9 bases align to TRBD1. After removal of 8 bases from V and 4 bases from J, the junction contained 9 bases not matched to a gene. Germline CDR1 and CDR2: MDHEN and SYDVKM. The CDR3 extends over 14 amino acids. In DNA form, the CDR3 reads TGTGCCAGCCTTTCCGACAGGGGGGGATACGAGCAGTACTTC. As protein: CASLSDRGGYEQYF. The variable domain in full, with the rest retrieved from reference TRBV28 and TRBJ2-7, is DVKVTQSSRYLVKRTGEKVFLECVQDMDHENMFWYRQDPGLGLRLIYFSYDVKMKEKGDIPEGYSVSREKKERFSLILESASTNQTSMYLCASLSDRGGYEQYFGPGTRLTVT.

The rearrangement links TRBV11-3 to TRBJ2-1; D remains ambiguous. With 3 bases removed from V and 3 bases from J, the gap between germline ends came to 6 bases. The length of the CDR3 is 13 residues. CDR1 is SGHNT and CDR2 is YENEEA in the germline V gene. CDR3 in amino acids: CASSLGRYNEQFF. The CDR3 region has the DNA TGTGCCAGCAGCTTGGGCCGCTACAATGAGCAGTTCTTC.

The DNA for the CDR3 is TGTGCCATCAGTGAGTCGGATACCAGGGGGCGCGATGGCTACACCTTC. It translates to CAISESDTRGRDGYTF. This chain links TRBV10-3 with TRBJ1-2; 8 bases are shared with TRBD1. Germline V CDR1 and CDR2: ENHRY, SYGVKD. V shed 0 bases and J 6 bases; nucleotides not matched to a gene: 9. This CDR3 contains 16 residues.

This chain uses TRBV29-1 with TRBJ1-4; a possible D gene is TRBD1 (5 bases). Trimming left V 3 bases short and J 8 bases short, with 19 bases between. The CDR3 totals 15 residues. The germline gives CDR1 SQVTM, CDR2 ANQGSEA. Here the CDR3 reads CSVEGGSTRDEKLFF. The CDR3 nucleotides are TGCAGCGTTGAGGGGGGGTCGACGAGGGACGAAAAACTGTTTTTT.